What follows are 22 T cell receptor gamma chains derived from one specimen sequenced in a study of Vδ1+ human thymocytes. Study-wide points: Highly polyclonal TRG and TRD repertoires with Gaussian CDR3 length distributions appeared in thymus.

Sequences come from RNA converted to cDNA by reverse transcription. Pooled V-gene forward primers with one constant-region reverse primer generated the CDR3 amplicons by multiplex PCR. TCRdb reprocessed the multiplex PCR reads using CATT. The table shows more than 9,000 gamma-chain clones, with around 42% occurring only once. For these TCRs, the target antigens are not known. Sequenced sample: Vdelta1+ gamma-delta thymocytes from the thymus. Subset given: FACS-sorted CD3+ TCRalphabeta- TCRVdelta1+ TCRVdelta2- thymocytes. Receptor source: a boy in the first two years of life who had congenital heart surgery.

The chain is built from TRGV5 and TRGJ1 or TRGJ2. The J gene, absent from TCRdb, was called here by matching the DNA to germline. This CDR3 is 13 amino acids long. Germline trimming cut 3 bases from V and 6 bases from J; bases unmatched to any gene: 8. Germline values: CDR1 VINAFY, CDR2 YDVSNSKD. The CDR3 is CATWDRGGYKKLF. Here the CDR3 DNA reads TGTGCCACCTGGGACCGAGGTGGTTATAAGAAACTCTTT.

There are a few counts of this clone. V is TRGV8 and J is TRGJ1 or TRGJ2. Germline CDR1 VENAVY, CDR2 YDSYNSRV. The CDR3 has 13 residues. The V gene end was trimmed by 0 bases and the J gene end by 4 bases; junction bases not matched to a gene: 3. This CDR3 is CATWDRPYYKKLF. Written as DNA, the CDR3 is TGTGCCACCTGGGATAGGCCGTATTATAAGAAACTCTTT.

This clone was counted a single time. The chain recombines TRGV4 with TRGJ1 or TRGJ2. Here the J gene was assigned by germline matching of the DNA, as TCRdb has none. From germline, CDR1 is EGSTGY and CDR2 YDSYTSSV. This CDR3 is 12 amino acids long. J was trimmed by 5 bases and V by 0 bases; bases with no gene match: 1. The CDR3 bases are TGTGCCACCTGGGATGGGAATTATAAGAAACTCTTT. It is translated as CATWDGNYKKLF.

This sequence joins TRGV4 and TRGJP2. The J gene, not given by TCRdb, was assigned here from a germline match of the nucleotide sequence. Trimming at V came to 3 bases and at J to 5 bases, leaving 9 bases not matched to a gene. CDR3 length: 15 residues. Looked up from germline, CDR1 is EGSTGY and CDR2 is YDSYTSSV. The CDR3 loop is CATWDRACSDWIKTF. The CDR3, as DNA: TGTGCCACCTGGGATCGGGCGTGCAGTGATTGGATCAAGACGTTT.

The chain joins TRGV4 to TRGJ1 or TRGJ2. The V and J ends lost 4 bases and 2 bases, in that order; junction bases with no gene match: 11. CDR1 and CDR2 (germline): EGSTGY, YDSYTSSV. CDR3 length equals 15 residues. DNA for the CDR3: TGTGCCACCTGGGACCCGAAAACGGATTATTATAAGAAACTCTTT. Its protein product is CATWDPKTDYYKKLF.

This clone was seen more than once but under ten times. The J gene is TRGJ1 or TRGJ2, the V gene TRGV3. Germline V gene sequence: CDR1 VTNTFY, CDR2 YDVSTARD (reference sequence). The junction had 5 bases not matched to a gene; V was cut back by 0 bases and J by 6 bases. The CDR3 has 13 residues. This CDR3 is CATWDRRSYKKLF. CDR3 sequence (DNA): TGTGCCACCTGGGACAGGCGAAGTTATAAGAAACTCTTT.

This chain joins TRGV8 and TRGJ1 or TRGJ2. In the absence of a J gene in TCRdb, the DNA was matched to germline to assign it here. Germline V gene lookup returns CDR1 VENAVY and CDR2 YDSYNSRV. This CDR3 comprises 16 residues. V shed 6 bases and J 8 bases; nucleotides not matched to a gene: 22. DNA for the CDR3: TGTGCCACCTGGTTCCCCCCCCACTACTCCCATCATAAGAAACTCTTT. The encoded protein is CATWFPPHYSHHKKLF.

Concerning this clone: Other DNA sequences of this sample code for an identical CDR3. The rearrangement uses TRGV4 and TRGJ1 or TRGJ2. The V gene end was trimmed by 1 base and the J gene end by 2 bases; junction bases not matched to a gene: 2. There are 13 residues in the CDR3. Germline V gives CDR1 EGSTGY, CDR2 YDSYTSSV. CDR3 sequence: CATWDGHYYKKLF. Here the CDR3 DNA reads TGTGCCACCTGGGATGGCCATTATTATAAGAAACTCTTT.

The genes are TRGV3 and TRGJ1 or TRGJ2. Losses at the gene ends were 0 bases for V and 11 bases for J; bases not matched to a gene: 7. The CDR3 is 12 residues long. Germline V gene sequence: CDR1 VTNTFY, CDR2 YDVSTARD (reference sequence). CDR3 region: CATWDRALEKLF. CDR3 DNA: TGTGCCACCTGGGACAGGGCACTGGAGAAACTCTTT.

This clone appeared a single time. The gene calls are TRGV5 and TRGJ1 or TRGJ2. TCRdb does not report a J gene; here it was assigned by matching the DNA to germline references. The length of the CDR3 is 14 residues. From germline, CDR1 is VINAFY and CDR2 YDVSNSKD. The V segment lost 2 bases and the J segment 4 bases; nucleotides outside the gene matches: 8. For the CDR3, the DNA is TGTGCCACCTGGGACACGTCCAAGTATTATAAGAAACTCTTT. Its translation: CATWDTSKYYKKLF.

This clone was recorded a few times. Relative to the germline gene, one junction end is altered; a read error may explain this. The chain joins TRGV9 to TRGJ1 or TRGJ2. This CDR3 comprises 14 residues. CDR1 is GITISATS and CDR2 is ISYDGTV in the germline V gene (reference sequence). The CDR3 spells CALWEAKIYDKKLF. As DNA, the CDR3 is TGTGCCTTGTGGGAGGCGAAAATTTATGATAAGAAACTCTTT.

This sequence joins TRGV9 and TRGJP. In germline, CDR1 is GITISATS, CDR2 ISYDGTV (reference sequence). This CDR3 has 17 residues. J gave up 9 bases and V 0 bases, and 8 bases lay outside the gene matches. The CDR3 here is CALWEVGGGLGKKIKVF. CDR3 coding DNA: TGTGCCTTGTGGGAGGTGGGGGGAGGGTTGGGCAAAAAAATCAAGGTATTT.

This chain uses TRGV9 with TRGJP1. The junction had 1 base not matched to a gene; V was cut back by 3 bases and J by 3 bases. The length of the CDR3 is 13 residues. Germline lookup yields CDR1 GITISATS and CDR2 ISYDGTV (reference sequence). The CDR3 reads CALWEPTGWFKIF. For the CDR3, the DNA is TGTGCCTTGTGGGAGCCCACTGGTTGGTTCAAGATATTT.

The rearrangement links TRGV3 to TRGJP2. The J gene, not given by TCRdb, was assigned here from a germline match of the nucleotide sequence. J was trimmed by 5 bases and V by 0 bases; bases with no gene match: 9. The germline V gene has CDR1 VTNTFY and CDR2 YDVSTARD (reference sequence). The CDR3 runs 16 residues. CDR3 sequence reads: CATWDRPEVSDWIKTF. In DNA, the CDR3 is TGTGCCACCTGGGACAGGCCGGAGGTAAGTGATTGGATCAAGACGTTT.

The genes are TRGV5 and TRGJ1 or TRGJ2. Per the germline V gene, CDR1 is VINAFY and CDR2 is YDVSNSKD. The CDR3 extends over 13 amino acids. V dropped 0 bases and J dropped 6; count of bases not matched to a gene: 5. The CDR3: CATWDRQSYKKLF. CDR3 coding DNA: TGTGCCACCTGGGACAGGCAATCTTATAAGAAACTCTTT.

The J gene is given as TRGJP2, and the V gene is not called. This CDR3 is built from 16 residues. CDR3 region: CATWDGRKTSDWIKTF. CDR3 DNA: TGTGCCACCTGGGACGGGCGAAAGACTAGTGATTGGATCAAGACGTTT.

This clone came up a few times. One base away lies a much larger clone, so this may be a sequencing read error. The sample has other DNA sequences that encode this CDR3 too. The rearrangement links TRGV9 to TRGJ1 or TRGJ2. This CDR3 spans 13 amino acids. The germline V gene encodes CDR1 GITISATS and CDR2 ISYDGTV (reference sequence). Germline trimming cut 0 bases from V and 4 bases from J; bases unmatched to any gene: 3. CDR3 coding DNA: TGTGCCTTGTGGGAGGTGCCGTATTATAAGAAACTCTTT. Translated, it gives CALWEVPYYKKLF.

This clone was counted only a few times. At one of its ends the junction is not consistent with the germline gene, which may arise from a read error. The chain recombines TRGV9 with TRGJ1 or TRGJ2. The CDR3 sequence is 11 residues long. Germline CDR1 and CDR2: GITISATS and ISYDGTV (reference sequence). CDR3 coding DNA: TGTGCCTTGTGGGAGGTGGTTAGGGAGGTCTTT. Translation gives CALWEVVREVF.

This clone was detected a few times. The rearrangement uses TRGV5 and TRGJP1. TCRdb supplies no J gene; here it was assigned by aligning the nucleotide sequence to germline. CDR3 length: 15 residues. V dropped 0 bases and J dropped 3; count of bases not matched to a gene: 4. CDR1 is VINAFY and CDR2 is YDVSNSKD in the germline V gene. CDR3 residues: CATWDRRATGWFKIF. CDR3 DNA: TGTGCCACCTGGGACAGGCGGGCCACTGGTTGGTTCAAGATATTT.

This clone is a singleton in its sample. This rearrangement joins TRGV3 to TRGJ1 or TRGJ2. TCRdb leaves out the J gene; it was filled in here by matching the DNA to germline. V lost 0 bases and J lost 12; bases outside the gene matches: 8. This CDR3 has 12 amino acids. Germline CDR1 and CDR2: VTNTFY and YDVSTARD (reference sequence). The CDR3 DNA sequence: TGTGCCACCTGGGACAGGCCGATTGGGAAACTCTTT. It encodes CATWDRPIGKLF.

The J gene is TRGJ1 or TRGJ2, the V gene TRGV4. TCRdb gives no J gene; it was assigned here by matching the DNA to germline. CDR3 length: 13 amino acids. The ends lost 4 bases at V and 2 bases at J; junction bases unmatched: 5. CDR1 is EGSTGY, CDR2 YDSYTSSV, per germline. The CDR3 spells CATWEGHYYKKLF. Written as DNA, the CDR3 is TGTGCCACCTGGGAGGGCCATTATTATAAGAAACTCTTT.

The table lists this clone with a few counts. The V gene is TRGV9, the J gene TRGJ1 or TRGJ2. This CDR3 is built from 12 residues. In germline, CDR1 is GITISATS, CDR2 ISYDGTV (reference sequence). V gave up 4 bases and J gave up 6 bases; unmatched junction bases: 6. The CDR3 is CALWDQAYKKLF. In nucleotides, the CDR3 is TGTGCCTTGTGGGATCAGGCTTATAAGAAACTCTTT.